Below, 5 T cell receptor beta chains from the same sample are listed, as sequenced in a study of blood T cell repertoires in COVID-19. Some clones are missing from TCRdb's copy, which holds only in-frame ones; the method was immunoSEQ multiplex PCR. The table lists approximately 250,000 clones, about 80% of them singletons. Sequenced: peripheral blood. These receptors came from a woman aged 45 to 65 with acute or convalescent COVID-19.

CDR3 region: CASSLSSSGGFSYEQYF. CDR3 DNA sequence: TGTGCCAGCAGCTTAAGTTCTAGCGGGGGGTTCTCCTACGAGCAGTACTTC. The V and J genes are TRBV7-8 and TRBJ2-7; 11 bases are shared with TRBD2. CDR3 size: 17 residues. CDR1 is SGHVS, CDR2 FQNEAQ, per germline. After removal of 2 bases from V and 0 bases from J, the junction contained 6 bases not matched to a gene.

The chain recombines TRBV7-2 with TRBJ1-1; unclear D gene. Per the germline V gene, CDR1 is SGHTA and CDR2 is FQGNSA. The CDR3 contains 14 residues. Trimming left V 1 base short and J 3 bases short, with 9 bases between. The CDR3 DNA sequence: TGTGCCAGCAGCTTAGTACGGGGAGACACTGAAGCTTTCTTT. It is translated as CASSLVRGDTEAFF.

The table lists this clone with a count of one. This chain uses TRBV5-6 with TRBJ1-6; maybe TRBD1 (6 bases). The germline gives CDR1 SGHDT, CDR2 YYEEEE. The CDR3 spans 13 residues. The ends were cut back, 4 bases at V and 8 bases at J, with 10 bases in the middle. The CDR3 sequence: CASSRHRDSPLHF. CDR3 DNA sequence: TGTGCCAGCAGCCGTCACAGGGATTCACCCCTCCACTTT. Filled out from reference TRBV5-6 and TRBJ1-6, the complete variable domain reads DAGVTQSPTHLIKTRGQQVTLRCSPKSGHDTVSWYQQALGQGPQFIFQYYEEEERQRGNFPDRFSGHQFPNYSSELNVNALLLGDSALYLCASSRHRDSPLHFGNGTRLTVT.

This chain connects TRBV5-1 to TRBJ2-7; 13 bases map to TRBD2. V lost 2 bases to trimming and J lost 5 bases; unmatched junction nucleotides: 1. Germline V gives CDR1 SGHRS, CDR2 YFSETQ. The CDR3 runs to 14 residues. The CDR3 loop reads CASSFGLAGDEQYF. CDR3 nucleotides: TGCGCCAGCAGCTTCGGACTAGCGGGAGACGAGCAGTACTTC.

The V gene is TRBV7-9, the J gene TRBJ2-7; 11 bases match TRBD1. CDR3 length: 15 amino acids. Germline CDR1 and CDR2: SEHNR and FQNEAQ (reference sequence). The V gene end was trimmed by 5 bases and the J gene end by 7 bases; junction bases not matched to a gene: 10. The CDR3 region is CASSQRTGGALEQYF. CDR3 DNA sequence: TGTGCCAGCAGCCAACGGACAGGGGGCGCGTTGGAGCAGTACTTC. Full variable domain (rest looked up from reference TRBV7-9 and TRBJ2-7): DTGVSQNPRHKITKRGQNVTFRCDPISEHNRLYWYRQTLGQGPEFLTYFQNEAQLEKSRLLSDRFSAERPKGSFSTLEIQRTEQGDSAMYLCASSQRTGGALEQYFGPGTRLTVT.